The 28 T cell receptor beta chains below come from one sample, sequenced in a study of shared clonotypes between healthy human individuals. TCRdb's copy holds only in-frame clones and misses some; the assay was immunoSEQ multiplex PCR. The data contain 1.6 million or so clones, roughly 96% of them seen just once; the ten biggest clones take up about 1%. The specimen sequenced was naive CD4+ T cells sorted from blood. Subset: CD45RA+ positively selected. The receptors shown here come from a man aged 30-40 years in good health.

The V and J genes are TRBV19 and TRBJ1-2; no firm D call. The length of the CDR3 is 15 residues. CDR1 is LNHDA, CDR2 SQIVND, per germline (reference sequence). Trimming took 6 bases from V and 3 from J, leaving 17 bases between them. Here the CDR3 reads CASRPLVGRDYGYTF. CDR3 in DNA: TGTGCCAGTAGGCCCTTAGTAGGGCGCGACTATGGCTACACCTTC.

Details on this clone: The same CDR3 arises from other DNA sequences in this sample as well. The chain carries TRBV10-1 and TRBJ2-3; D call uncertain. The ends were cut back, 4 bases at V and 0 bases at J, with 5 bases in the middle. Germline V gene data show CDR1 as WNHNN and CDR2 as SYGVQD (reference sequence). This CDR3 has 13 amino acids. The CDR3 bases are TGCGCCAGCAGTGGAGCTAGCACAGATACGCAGTATTTT. As protein: CASSGASTDTQYF.

This rearrangement joins TRBV6-1 to TRBJ2-7; TRBD2 is a possible D gene (5 bases). V was shortened by 11 bases and J by 0 bases, with 14 bases between the two germline ends. The CDR3 loop spans 13 amino acids. The germline V gene encodes CDR1 MNHNS and CDR2 SASEGT. The CDR3 is CASGRADSYEQYF. The CDR3 coding sequence is TGTGCCTCTGGGCGGGCGGACTCCTACGAGCAGTACTTC.

The chain has TRBV18 and TRBJ2-3; D is unclear. The CDR3 has 13 amino acids. Germline V gene data show CDR1 as KGHSH and CDR2 as LQKENI. The V and J ends lost 5 bases and 3 bases respectively, with 9 bases between them. The CDR3 DNA follows: TGTGCCAGCTCAATACAAATAACAGATACGCAGTATTTT. Its protein is CASSIQITDTQYF. Full variable domain (remainder filled in from reference TRBV18 and TRBJ2-3): NAGVMQNPRHLVRRRGQEARLRCSPMKGHSHVYWYRQLPEEGLKFMVYLQKENIIDESGMPKERFSAEFPKEGPSILRIQQVVRGDSAAYFCASSIQITDTQYFGPGTRLTVL.

This chain links TRBV6-5 with TRBJ1-1; 8 bases line up with TRBD1. Germline V gives CDR1 MNHEY, CDR2 SVGAGI. The ends lost 6 bases at V and 4 bases at J; junction bases unmatched: 7. The CDR3 totals 14 residues. The CDR3 reads CASRVTGAPTEAFF. The CDR3 DNA reads TGTGCCAGCAGGGTGACAGGGGCGCCCACTGAAGCTTTCTTT.

This clone has a single count. The J gene is TRBJ1-5, the V gene TRBV28; 10 nucleotides agree with TRBD1. Looked up from germline, CDR1 is MDHEN and CDR2 is SYDVKM. V was clipped by 3 bases and J by 7 bases; unmatched bases: 6. This CDR3 has 15 residues. This CDR3 is CASSLGDRGLQPQHF. The CDR3 DNA sequence: TGTGCCAGCAGTTTGGGAGACAGGGGGCTCCAGCCCCAGCATTTT.

This chain joins TRBV6-6 and TRBJ1-4; maybe TRBD1 (5 bases). V was shortened by 2 bases and J by 5 bases, with 15 bases between the two germline ends. The CDR3 is made up of 16 amino acids. Germline V CDR1 and CDR2: MNHNY, SVGAGI (reference sequence). Written as DNA, the CDR3 is TGTGCCAGCAGTTACCGCCCCAGGGAGGGGAATGAAAAACTGTTTTTT. Its protein product is CASSYRPREGNEKLFF.

Remarks on this clone: The same CDR3 arises from other DNA sequences in this sample as well. The chain uses TRBV7-3 and TRBJ2-3; no firm D call. CDR1 and CDR2 from the germline V gene are SGHTA and FQGTGA. The V end lost 0 bases, the J end lost 1 base, and 5 bases lay between the germline ends. The CDR3 spans 14 residues. CDR3 protein: CASSLTSGTDTQYF. DNA of the CDR3: TGTGCCAGCAGCTTAACATCTGGCACAGATACGCAGTATTTT.

V is TRBV7-8 and J is TRBJ2-3; D is possibly TRBD2 (5 bases). V lost 6 bases and J 1 base, leaving 17 bases between the germline ends. CDR3 length: 16 amino acids. The germline CDR1 and CDR2 sequences are SGHVS and FQNEAQ. The CDR3 DNA sequence: TGTGCCAGCAGAGCCTCGGAAGGGAGTGGCACAGATACGCAGTATTTT. It codes for CASRASEGSGTDTQYF.

This sequence joins TRBV7-2 and TRBJ1-4; TRBD1 is a possible D gene (5 bases). The CDR3 length is 15 residues. The germline gives CDR1 SGHTA, CDR2 FQGNSA. The V end was cut by 5 bases, the J end by 8 bases, with 18 bases between. The CDR3 DNA reads as TGTGCCAGCAGCCCTGACAGTAGGGGATTAGAAAAACTGTTTTTT. Protein sequence: CASSPDSRGLEKLFF.

The chain employs TRBV7-3 and TRBJ2-1; D is unclear. Germline values: CDR1 SGHTA, CDR2 FQGTGA. Trimming shortened V by 5 bases and J by 0 bases, and 11 bases separated the two germline ends. CDR3 length: 15 residues. CDR3 sequence (DNA): TGTGCCAGCAGCCGCACGGGCAGCTCCTACAATGAGCAGTTCTTC. It encodes CASSRTGSSYNEQFF.

The chain combines TRBV11-2 with TRBJ1-1; TRBD1 is a possible D gene (5 bases). Germline V CDR1 and CDR2: SGHAT, FQNNGV. The CDR3 is 16 amino acids. Trimming removed 2 bases at V and 0 bases at J, with 13 bases between. Here the CDR3 DNA reads TGTGCCAGCAGCTTATCAGGCAAGGGGATGAACACTGAAGCTTTCTTT. Translation gives CASSLSGKGMNTEAFF.

This chain joins TRBV19 and TRBJ2-3, with a weak D call TRBD2 (6 bases). CDR1 is LNHDA, CDR2 SQIVND, per germline (reference sequence). The CDR3 has 14 amino acids. V gave up 7 bases and J gave up 0 bases, with 11 bases separating them. CDR3 coding DNA: TGTGCCAGTAAATTGGGGACTAGCACAGATACGCAGTATTTT. As protein: CASKLGTSTDTQYF.

The V gene is TRBV7-9, the J gene TRBJ1-1; D not resolved. The V end was cut by 1 base, the J end by 7 bases, with 4 bases between. The CDR3 runs to 11 residues. CDR1 is SEHNR and CDR2 is FQNEAQ in the germline V gene (reference sequence). The CDR3 loop is CASSLELEAFF. Here the CDR3 DNA reads TGTGCCAGCAGCTTAGAGCTTGAAGCTTTCTTT.

The chain carries TRBV7-9 and TRBJ1-1; D might be TRBD1 (6 bases). Germline assignment: CDR1 SEHNR and CDR2 FQNEAQ (reference sequence). The CDR3 contains 13 residues. The V and J ends lost 5 bases and 6 bases respectively, with 13 bases between them. CDR3 DNA sequence: TGTGCCAGCAGCCCGGGGGGGGCCGCTGAAGCTTTCTTT. Protein: CASSPGGAAEAFF.

The genes are TRBV27 and TRBJ2-2; D gene unclear. The CDR3 runs to 16 residues. The V gene's germline CDR1 is MNHEY and CDR2 SMNVEV (reference sequence). V shed 2 bases and J shed 0 bases, with 10 bases lying between them. CDR3 sequence reads: CASSLILPSNTGELFF. The CDR3 DNA reads TGTGCCAGCAGTTTAATCCTTCCCTCGAACACCGGGGAGCTGTTTTTT.

The chain joins TRBV19 to TRBJ1-3; 8 nucleotides line up with TRBD1. The CDR3 runs 18 residues. The trim removed 2 bases at V and 4 bases at J, leaving 13 bases unmatched. The germline V gene has CDR1 LNHDA and CDR2 SQIVND (reference sequence). CDR3 coding DNA: TGTGCCAGTAGTATAATTCGAGGACAGGGCTTCTCCGGAAACACCATATATTTT. Translated, it gives CASSIIRGQGFSGNTIYF.

This clone was detected only once. This chain links TRBV9 with TRBJ1-2; unclear D gene. V shed 0 bases and J shed 6 bases, with 9 bases lying between them. CDR1 is SGDLS, CDR2 YYNGEE, per germline. This CDR3 is built from 13 residues. In nucleotides, the CDR3 is TGTGCCAGCAGCGTAGTCGCGCTAAATGGCTACACCTTC. This sequence encodes CASSVVALNGYTF.

This clone was detected once. The chain couples TRBV5-1 to TRBJ2-1; 7 positions match TRBD2. Trimming took 4 bases from V and 3 from J; bases not matched to a gene: 16. This CDR3 comprises 18 residues. The germline V gene encodes CDR1 SGHRS and CDR2 YFSETQ. The CDR3 region has the DNA TGCGCCAGCAGCCGCTCTGGCGGGAGCACGGGCCGCTACAATGAGCAGTTCTTC. It yields the protein CASSRSGGSTGRYNEQFF.

DNA for the CDR3: TGTGCCATCGCCGAACCGGGGCCGACGAACACCGGGGAGCTGTTTTTT. Its translation is CAIAEPGPTNTGELFF. V gene TRBV10-3 combines with J gene TRBJ2-2; D might be TRBD1 or TRBD2, each matching 5 bases. The CDR3 sequence is 16 residues long. Germline loops: CDR1 ENHRY, CDR2 SYGVKD. V lost 8 bases and J 0 bases, leaving 16 bases between the germline ends.

This clone has just one count. The chain carries TRBV7-2 and TRBJ2-5; D not certain. Trimming removed 3 bases from V and 0 bases from J, with 5 bases in between. The CDR3 consists of 13 residues. Germline V gene sequence: CDR1 SGHTA, CDR2 FQGNSA. DNA for the CDR3: TGTGCCAGCAGCTTGGGCAACCAAGAGACCCAGTACTTC. Amino acid sequence: CASSLGNQETQYF.

Points on this clone: Additional DNA sequences in this sample encode the identical CDR3. The chain combines TRBV5-1 with TRBJ2-7; D is undetermined. This CDR3 region has 11 residues. V gave up 3 bases and J gave up 2 bases, with 3 bases separating them. The germline V gene encodes CDR1 SGHRS and CDR2 YFSETQ. CDR3 in amino acids: CASSSPYEQYF. The DNA for the CDR3 is TGCGCCAGCAGCTCCCCCTACGAGCAGTACTTC.

The genes are TRBV5-6 and TRBJ2-5; D possibly corresponds to TRBD1 (6 bases). V lost 1 base and J 3 bases, leaving 10 bases between the germline ends. The CDR3 sequence is 14 residues long. Per the germline V gene, CDR1 is SGHDT and CDR2 is YYEEEE. The CDR3 region has the DNA TGTGCCAGCAGCTTGCTGGACAGCGAAGAGACCCAGTACTTC. The encoded protein is CASSLLDSEETQYF.

The CDR3 spells CATSRDKWAAKGLISDTQYF. The DNA of the CDR3 is TGTGCCACCAGCAGAGATAAGTGGGCAGCGAAGGGCCTTATTTCAGATACGCAGTATTTT. The V and J genes are TRBV15 and TRBJ2-3; D call uncertain. The V end was cut by 0 bases, the J end by 4 bases, with 26 bases between. CDR1 is LNHNV, CDR2 YYDKDF, per germline (reference sequence). This CDR3 spans 20 amino acids. The full variable domain, rest sourced from reference TRBV15 and TRBJ2-3, is DAMVIQNPRYQVTQFGKPVTLSCSQTLNHNVMYWYQQKSSQAPKLLFHYYDKDFNNEADTPDNFQSRRPNTSFCFLDIRSPGLGDTAMYLCATSRDKWAAKGLISDTQYFGPGTRLTVL.

For this clone: The same CDR3 also results from other DNA sequences found in this sample. This chain links TRBV19 with TRBJ2-1, with D unclear. CDR3 size: 11 residues. Germline-derived CDR1 and CDR2 are LNHDA and SQIVND (reference sequence). Between the trimmed V and J ends, which lost 3 bases and 7 bases, there was a span of 4 bases. The CDR3 protein is CASSIGNEQFF. The CDR3 coding sequence is TGTGCCAGTAGTATCGGGAATGAGCAGTTCTTC. The whole variable domain, filled in from reference TRBV19 and TRBJ2-1, reads DGGITQSPKYLFRKEGQNVTLSCEQNLNHDAMYWYRQDPGQGLRLIYYSQIVNDFQKGDIAEGYSVSREKKESFPLTVTSAQKNPTAFYLCASSIGNEQFFGPGTRLTVL.

A single count supports this clone. V is TRBV25-1 and J is TRBJ2-2, with D unresolved. Trimming removed 2 bases at V and 3 bases at J, with 7 bases between. The length of the CDR3 is 14 residues. Germline-derived CDR1 and CDR2 are MGHDK and SYGVNS. Written as DNA, the CDR3 is TGTGCCAGCAGTGAAATGGGGTACACCGGGGAGCTGTTTTTT. Protein: CASSEMGYTGELFF.

The chain has TRBV28 and TRBJ2-7; possibly TRBD1 for D (6 bases). The CDR3 has 13 residues. V lost 7 bases, J lost 3 bases, and 13 bases lay in between. Germline V gene sequence: CDR1 MDHEN, CDR2 SYDVKM. The CDR3 loop reads CASTGQLIYEQYF. The CDR3 bases are TGTGCCAGCACCGGACAGCTAATCTACGAGCAGTACTTC.

For this clone: One end of the junction does not line up with germline, which may come from a read error. This chain uses TRBV7-9 with TRBJ1-4, with 12 bases lining up with TRBD1. Per the germline V gene, CDR1 is SEHNR and CDR2 is FQNEAQ (reference sequence). The CDR3 length is 13 residues. CDR3 residues: CASSLGTGGPEAF. The CDR3 DNA reads as TGTGCCAGCAGCTTGGGGACAGGGGGCCCGGAGGCTTTT. Full variable domain (missing parts from reference TRBV7-9 and TRBJ1-4): DTGVSQNPRHKITKRGQNVTFRCDPISEHNRLYWYRQTLGQGPEFLTYFQNEAQLEKSRLLSDRFSAERPKGSFSTLEIQRTEQGDSAMYLCASSLGTGGPEAFGSGTQLSVL.